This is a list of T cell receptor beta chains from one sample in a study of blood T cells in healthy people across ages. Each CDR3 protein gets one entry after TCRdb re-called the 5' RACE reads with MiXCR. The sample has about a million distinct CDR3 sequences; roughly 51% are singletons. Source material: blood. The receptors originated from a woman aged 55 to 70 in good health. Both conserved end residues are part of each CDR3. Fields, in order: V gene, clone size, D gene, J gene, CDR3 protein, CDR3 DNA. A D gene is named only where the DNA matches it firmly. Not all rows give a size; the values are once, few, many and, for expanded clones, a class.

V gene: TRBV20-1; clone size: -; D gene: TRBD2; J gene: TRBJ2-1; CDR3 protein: CSASGSGRAIVYNEQFF; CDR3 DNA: TGCAGTGCCTCGGGCAGCGGGAGGGCCATTGTCTACAATGAGCAGTTCTTC
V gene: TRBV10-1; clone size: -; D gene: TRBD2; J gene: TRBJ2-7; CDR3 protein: CASRPGLAGRYEQYF; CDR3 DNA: TGTGCCAGCAGGCCTGGACTAGCAGGCCGCTACGAGCAGTACTTC
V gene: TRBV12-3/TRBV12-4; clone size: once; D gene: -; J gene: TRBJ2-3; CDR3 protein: CASRTTGISTDTQYF; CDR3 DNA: TGTGCCAGCAGAACCACAGGGATTAGCACAGATACGCAGTATTTT
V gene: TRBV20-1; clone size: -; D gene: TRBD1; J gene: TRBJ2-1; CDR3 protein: CSAYGQAASIYEQFF; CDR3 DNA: TGCAGTGCCTATGGACAGGCAGCCTCCATATATGAGCAGTTCTTC
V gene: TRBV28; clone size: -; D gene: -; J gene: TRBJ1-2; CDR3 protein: CASSLEGGMRDGYTF; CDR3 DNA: TGTGCCAGCAGTTTAGAGGGCGGCATGCGGGATGGCTACACCTTC
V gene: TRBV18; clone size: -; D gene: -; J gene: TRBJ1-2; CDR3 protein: CASSPESYYGYTF; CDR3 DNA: TGTGCCAGCTCACCGGAGAGTTACTATGGCTACACCTTC
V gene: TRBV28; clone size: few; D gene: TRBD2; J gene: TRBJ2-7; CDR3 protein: CASPPLAGGSYEQYF; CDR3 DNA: TGTGCCAGCCCCCCGCTAGCGGGAGGCTCTTACGAGCAGTACTTC
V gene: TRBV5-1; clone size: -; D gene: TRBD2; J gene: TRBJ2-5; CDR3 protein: CASRKAGGPEETQYF; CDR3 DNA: TGCGCCAGCAGAAAGGCGGGAGGGCCGGAAGAGACCCAGTACTTC
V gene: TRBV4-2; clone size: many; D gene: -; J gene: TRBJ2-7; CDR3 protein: CASSQVPGYTYEQYF; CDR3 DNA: TGTGCCAGCAGCCAAGTTCCGGGTTATACCTACGAGCAGTACTTC
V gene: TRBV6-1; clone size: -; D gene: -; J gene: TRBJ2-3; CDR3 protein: CASSEDRWVTDTQYF; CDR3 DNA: TGTGCCAGCAGTGAAGATAGGTGGGTCACAGATACGCAGTATTTT
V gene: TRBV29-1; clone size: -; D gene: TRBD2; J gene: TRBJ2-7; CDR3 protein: CSVDKGGSPAYEQYF; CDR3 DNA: TGCAGCGTTGATAAGGGCGGGAGTCCCGCCTACGAGCAGTACTTC
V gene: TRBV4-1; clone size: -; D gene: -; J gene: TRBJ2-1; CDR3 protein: CASSRGLGVSYNEQFF; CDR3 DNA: TGCGCCAGCAGCCGAGGACTGGGGGTCTCCTACAATGAGCAGTTCTTC
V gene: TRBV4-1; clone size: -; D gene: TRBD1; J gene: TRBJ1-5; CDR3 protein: CASSQEDRSNQPQHF; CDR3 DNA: TGCGCCAGCAGCCAAGAGGACAGGAGCAATCAGCCCCAGCATTTT
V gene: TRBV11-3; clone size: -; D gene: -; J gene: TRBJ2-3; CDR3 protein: CASSFRGSALSTDTQYF; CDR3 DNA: TGTGCCAGCAGCTTCCGGGGAAGCGCATTAAGCACAGATACGCAGTATTTT
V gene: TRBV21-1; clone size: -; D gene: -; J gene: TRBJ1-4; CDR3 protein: CASWARRRWELFF; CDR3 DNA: TGTGCCAGCTGGGCCAGGCGGCGATGGGAACTGTTTTTT
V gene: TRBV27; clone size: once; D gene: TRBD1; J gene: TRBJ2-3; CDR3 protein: CASSLSLDRGSDTQYF; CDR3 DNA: TGTGCCAGCAGTTTATCGCTGGACAGGGGGTCAGATACGCAGTATTTT
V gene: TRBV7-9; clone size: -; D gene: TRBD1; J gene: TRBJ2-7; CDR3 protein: CASSLLTGAYEQYF; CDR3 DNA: TGTGCCAGCAGCCTACTTACAGGGGCTTACGAGCAGTACTTC
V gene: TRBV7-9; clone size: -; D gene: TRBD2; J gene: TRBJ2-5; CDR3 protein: CASIIAGTEETQYF; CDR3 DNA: TGTGCCAGTATTATAGCGGGAACGGAGGAGACCCAGTACTTC